A selection of T cell receptor beta chains follows, all from one sample in a study of neurological immune-mediated disorders. TCRdb re-called the 5' RACE reads with MiXCR, one entry per CDR3 protein. Counted here are some 54,000 distinct CDR3 sequences, roughly 10% occurring once; the ten biggest clones make up 6% to 8.5%. Sequenced: PBMCs. Source of these receptors: a male donor with HTLV-1-associated myelopathy (HAM/TSP). Both conserved end residues are part of each CDR3. A D gene is named only where the DNA matches it firmly. Expanded clones are given a class, and other clones once, few, many or no size at all.

d_call,v_call,clone_size,cdr3_length,j_call,cdr3_aa,cdr3_nt
.,TRBV7-8,many,14,TRBJ1-1,CASSLAGMNTEAFF,TGTGCCAGCAGCTTAGCAGGGATGAACACTGAAGCTTTCTTT
.,TRBV5-1,many,15,TRBJ2-5,CASSFFRTTEETQYF,TGCGCCAGCAGCTTTTTTAGGACCACCGAAGAGACCCAGTACTTC
.,TRBV6-1,many,12,TRBJ1-5,CASSGRNQPQHF,TGTGCCAGCTCGGGACGGAATCAGCCCCAGCATTTT
.,TRBV20-1,many,13,TRBJ2-5,CSAKPGTGLTQYF,TGCAGTGCTAAACCCGGGACTGGCCTCACCCAGTACTTC
.,TRBV20-1,many,14,TRBJ1-2,CSARGGATNYGYTF,TGCAGTGCTAGGGGGGGCGCGACTAACTATGGCTACACCTTC
.,TRBV28,many,14,TRBJ1-1,CASSFPGINTEAFF,TGTGCCAGCAGTTTTCCAGGGATCAACACTGAAGCTTTCTTT
.,TRBV5-1,many,16,TRBJ2-5,CASSLEVGGPQETQYF,TGCGCCAGCAGCTTGGAAGTTGGGGGACCTCAAGAGACCCAGTACTTC
.,TRBV5-1,many,15,TRBJ2-3,CASSLPQGVSDTQYF,TGCGCCAGCAGCTTGCCGCAGGGTGTTTCAGATACGCAGTATTTT
.,TRBV6-5,many,16,TRBJ1-2,CASKKIGPPRDYGYTF,TGTGCCAGCAAAAAAATCGGGCCACCCCGAGACTATGGCTACACCTTC
TRBD1,TRBV14,many,16,TRBJ2-2,CASSQDRGRVTGELFF,TGTGCCAGCAGCCAAGACAGGGGGCGCGTCACCGGGGAGCTGTTTTTT
.,TRBV3-1,.,13,TRBJ1-2,CASSQRIECGYTF,TGTGCCAGCAGCCAAAGGATCGAGTGTGGCTACACCTTC
TRBD1,TRBV7-9,many,15,TRBJ1-1,CASSSSGGAGTEAFF,TGTGCCAGCAGCTCCTCAGGGGGCGCGGGCACTGAAGCTTTCTTT
.,TRBV5-1,many,16,TRBJ1-1,CASSPDPGGMNTEAFF,TGCGCCAGCAGCCCCGACCCGGGGGGGATGAACACTGAAGCTTTCTTT